Listed here are 18 T cell receptor beta chains from one sample, sequenced in a study of T-cell memory formation after mild COVID-19. TCRdb ran MiXCR on the 5' RACE reads and lists one entry per CDR3 protein. The sample has 120,000 to 150,000 distinct CDR3 sequences; 14% to 15% are singletons. Source material: PBMCs or a T cell subset sorted from them (not recorded which). Receptors originate from an adult woman who had mild COVID-19 (a few samples of this study predate the infection). Cell type and time point are not known.

This chain links TRBV2 with TRBJ2-3; the D is unclear. CDR3 length: 16 residues. Germline V gene sequence: CDR1 SNHLY, CDR2 FYNNEI. With 1 base removed from V and 0 bases from J, the gap between germline ends came to 11 bases. The CDR3 DNA reads as TGTGCCAGCAGTGAAGTAGTTGTTACCAGCACAGATACGCAGTATTTT. Translation gives CASSEVVVTSTDTQYF. The full variable domain, completed using reference TRBV2 and TRBJ2-3, is EPEVTQTPSHQVTQMGQEVILRCVPISNHLYFYWYRQILGQKVEFLVSFYNNEISEKSEIFDDQFSVERPDGSNFTLKIRSTKLEDSAMYFCASSEVVVTSTDTQYFGPGTRLTVL.

The chain uses TRBV20-1 and TRBJ2-1; 11 bases fit TRBD2. Germline-derived CDR1 and CDR2 are DFQATT and SNEGSKA (reference sequence). This CDR3 has 16 residues. The J segment lost 8 bases and the V segment lost 6 bases, leaving 15 bases of the junction unmatched. The CDR3 here is CSAPGGSGRAFDEQFF. The CDR3 DNA is TGCAGTGCCCCGGGGGGTAGCGGGAGGGCCTTTGATGAGCAGTTCTTC.

This chain uses TRBV29-1 with TRBJ1-1; D not certain. V lost 0 bases and J 7 bases, leaving 15 bases between the germline ends. CDR1 is SQVTM, CDR2 ANQGSEA, per germline. The CDR3 is 14 residues long. The CDR3 sequence: CSVEEGRATHEAFF. The CDR3 DNA reads TGCAGCGTTGAAGAGGGTAGGGCAACACATGAAGCTTTCTTT.

V is TRBV7-8 and J is TRBJ2-7; D possibly corresponds to TRBD1 (5 bases). Germline V gives CDR1 SGHVS, CDR2 FQNEAQ. The length of the CDR3 is 14 residues. Trimming removed 5 bases from V and 1 base from J, with 12 bases in between. CDR3: CASSPRTLSYEQYF. CDR3 in DNA: TGTGCCAGCAGCCCCAGGACACTGTCCTACGAGCAGTACTTC.

The chain links TRBV15 to TRBJ2-3; TRBD2 aligns across 13 bases. J was trimmed by 4 bases and V by 6 bases; bases with no gene match: 1. The CDR3 covers 14 residues. Per the germline V gene, CDR1 is LNHNV and CDR2 is YYDKDF (reference sequence). As DNA, the CDR3 is TGTGCCACCAGGACTAGCGGGAGGCCAGATACGCAGTATTTT. Amino acids: CATRTSGRPDTQYF.

This clonotype was seen more than once but under ten times. The rearrangement joins TRBV6-1 to TRBJ2-7, with D unclear. CDR3 size: 13 residues. The germline gives CDR1 MNHNS, CDR2 SASEGT. Trimming left V 2 bases short and J 2 bases short, with 7 bases between. The CDR3 DNA is TGTGCCAGCAGTGAATGGATTACCTACGAGCAGTACTTC. Protein sequence: CASSEWITYEQYF.

CDR3 amino acids: CSVEVESYAYEQYF. CDR3 coding DNA: TGCAGCGTTGAAGTCGAGTCGTATGCCTACGAGCAGTACTTC. The gene calls are TRBV29-1 and TRBJ2-7, with D unresolved. From germline, CDR1 is SQVTM and CDR2 ANQGSEA. The CDR3 contains 14 residues. The V and J ends lost 1 base and 2 bases respectively, with 12 bases between them.

Judged by abundance, this clonotype is medium-sized. The CDR3 DNA reads TGCAGCGTTGAGCCTATGACTAGCGGGGGGGCCTACGGGCAAGAGACCCAGTACTTC. Its protein is CSVEPMTSGGAYGQETQYF. The V call is TRBV29-1, the J call TRBJ2-5; the match to TRBD2 covers 14 bases. The germline CDR1 and CDR2 sequences are SQVTM and ANQGSEA. The CDR3 has 19 amino acids. Trimming cost V 3 bases and J 2 bases; bases outside gene matches: 14.

This clonotype was found a few times. V usage is TRBV20-1 and J usage is TRBJ2-7; the D gene is possibly TRBD2 (6 bases). From germline, CDR1 is DFQATT and CDR2 SNEGSKA (reference sequence). The CDR3 has 14 residues. Trimming took 5 bases from V and 5 from J, leaving 19 bases between them. The CDR3 nucleotides read TGCAGTGCTGGGGACGGGTTGGGGGAGGACGAGCAGTACTTC. Its protein is CSAGDGLGEDEQYF.

The V call is TRBV12-5, the J call TRBJ2-4; D may be TRBD2 (5 bases). CDR1 is LGHNT, CDR2 FRNRAP, per germline. This CDR3 has 11 residues. V shed 3 bases and J shed 9 bases, with 6 bases lying between them. The CDR3 nucleotides read TGTGCTAGTGGTTTCGCGGGCATTCAGTACTTC. Protein: CASGFAGIQYF.

This clonotype was seen repeatedly, ten times or more. The rearrangement links TRBV27 to TRBJ2-7, with a weak D call TRBD1 (6 bases). CDR3 size: 13 residues. V was cut by 10 bases and J by 1 base, with 14 bases left in between. Germline CDR1 and CDR2: MNHEY and SMNVEV (reference sequence). The CDR3 reads CATTGLGSYEQYF. As DNA, the CDR3 is TGTGCCACGACAGGCCTGGGTTCCTACGAGCAGTACTTC.

This clonotype was seen repeatedly, ten times or more. This rearrangement joins TRBV9 to TRBJ1-1; 7 positions match TRBD1. CDR1 is SGDLS and CDR2 is YYNGEE in the germline V gene. CDR3 length: 14 amino acids. V was pared by 3 bases and J by 3 bases, with 5 bases of the junction left unmatched. The CDR3 DNA reads as TGTGCCAGCAGCGCCGGGACAGTCTACACTGAAGCTTTCTTT. It encodes CASSAGTVYTEAFF.

This clonotype was counted only a few times. V usage is TRBV7-8 and J usage is TRBJ2-7, with 11 bases matching TRBD2. There are 15 residues in the CDR3. From germline, CDR1 is SGHVS and CDR2 FQNEAQ. V lost 5 bases and J lost 4; bases outside the gene matches: 7. The CDR3 DNA reads TGTGCCAGCAGCGCGACTAGCGGGGTTGGGTACGAGCAGTACTTC. Protein: CASSATSGVGYEQYF. Full variable domain (rest looked up from reference TRBV7-8 and TRBJ2-7): GAGVSQSPRYKVAKRGQDVALRCDPISGHVSLFWYQQALGQGPEFLTYFQNEAQLDKSGLPSDRFFAERPEGSVSTLKIQRTQQEDSAVYLCASSATSGVGYEQYFGPGTRLTVT.

This clonotype was seen a few times. This chain joins TRBV3-1 and TRBJ2-2; 8 bases match TRBD2. With 4 bases clipped from V and 6 bases from J, the junction kept 10 bases outside the gene matches. CDR3 length equals 16 residues. CDR1 and CDR2 from the germline V gene are LGHDT and YNNKEL (reference sequence). The CDR3 DNA reads TGTGCCAGCAGCCCTTGGACTAGCCGTTGGTCCGGGGAGCTGTTTTTT. Protein product: CASSPWTSRWSGELFF.

This clonotype was seen a handful of times. This rearrangement joins TRBV27 to TRBJ2-7; tentative D call: TRBD1 (5 bases). Germline assignment: CDR1 MNHEY and CDR2 SMNVEV (reference sequence). V shed 6 bases and J shed 4 bases, with 13 bases lying between them. The CDR3 runs to 13 residues. The CDR3 is CASRIGVRYEQYF. Written as DNA, the CDR3 is TGTGCCAGCAGAATAGGGGTGAGGTACGAGCAGTACTTC.

This clonotype has ten or more counts. The chain recombines TRBV29-1 with TRBJ1-2, with no clear D. Trimming left V 3 bases short and J 1 base short, with 3 bases between. CDR1 is SQVTM and CDR2 is ANQGSEA in the germline V gene. CDR3 length: 11 amino acids. The CDR3 nucleotides are TGCAGCGTTGAGAGTAACTATGGCTACACCTTC. Protein sequence: CSVESNYGYTF.

This clonotype showed up just a few times. The chain is built from TRBV15 and TRBJ1-1; TRBD1 is a possible D gene (6 bases). Trimming removed 1 base from V and 11 bases from J, with 20 bases in between. The CDR3 extends over 15 amino acids. The germline V gene has CDR1 LNHNV and CDR2 YYDKDF (reference sequence). CDR3 region: CATSRAKAGEPGAFF. DNA for the CDR3: TGTGCCACCAGCAGAGCTAAGGCAGGGGAGCCTGGGGCTTTCTTT.

This clonotype was detected once. This chain links TRBV7-9 with TRBJ1-4, with D possibly TRBD1 on 5 matching bases. The V and J ends lost 5 bases and 4 bases respectively, with 17 bases between them. The CDR3 runs to 16 residues. CDR1 is SEHNR, CDR2 FQNEAQ, per germline (reference sequence). CDR3 in amino acids: CASSPTVTVHNEKLFF. The CDR3 DNA reads TGTGCCAGCAGCCCCACCGTGACAGTGCATAATGAAAAACTGTTTTTT.